These 7 T cell receptor beta chains originate from one sample sequenced in a study of blood T cell repertoires in COVID-19. TCRdb's table, derived via immunoSEQ multiplex PCR, lists solely in-frame clones and lacks some. The data contain tens of thousands of clones, over 60% of them singletons. The sample was peripheral blood. Source of these receptors: a human donor in a cohort sampled during active COVID-19.

The rearrangement joins TRBV11-3 to TRBJ2-2; 7 nucleotides line up with TRBD1. The ends lost 5 bases at V and 5 bases at J; junction bases unmatched: 8. The germline gives CDR1 SGHNT, CDR2 YENEEA. The CDR3 covers 15 residues. The CDR3 bases are TGTGCCAGCAGCCTCGGGACAGCTGGAACCGGGGAGCTGTTTTTT. Protein product: CASSLGTAGTGELFF.

In its sample, this clone was seen once. The chain has TRBV5-6 and TRBJ2-2, with TRBD1 matching over 7 bases. Germline V CDR1 and CDR2: SGHDT, YYEEEE. This CDR3 comprises 13 residues. With V trimmed by 4 bases and J by 9 bases, 6 bases remained unmatched. DNA of the CDR3: TGTGCCAGCAGCGAGACAGGGTCGCGGGAGCTGTTTTTT. Amino acid sequence: CASSETGSRELFF.

The chain carries TRBV25-1 and TRBJ2-5, with a tentative D call TRBD1 (5 bases). Trimming removed 2 bases from V and 7 bases from J, with 14 bases in between. CDR1 and CDR2 from the germline V gene are MGHDK and SYGVNS. CDR3 length equals 14 residues. The CDR3 loop reads CASSEGGFGATQYF. CDR3 sequence (DNA): TGTGCCAGCAGTGAAGGCGGTTTTGGGGCGACCCAGTACTTC.

The gene calls are TRBV9 and TRBJ1-3; D is uncertain. The CDR3 loop spans 15 amino acids. Trimming left V 0 bases short and J 3 bases short, with 10 bases between. The germline gives CDR1 SGDLS, CDR2 YYNGEE. The CDR3 DNA follows: TGTGCCAGCAGCGTAGATAACCGGGTTGGAAACACCATATATTTT. Translation: CASSVDNRVGNTIYF.

V is TRBV6-2 or TRBV6-3 and J is TRBJ2-5, with 11 nucleotides matching TRBD1. J was trimmed by 5 bases and V by 6 bases; bases with no gene match: 5. Looked up from germline, CDR1 is MNHEY and CDR2 is SVGEGT. This CDR3 has 14 amino acids. The CDR3 region is CASSLGQGGETQYF. The CDR3 DNA sequence: TGTGCCAGCAGCTTGGGACAGGGGGGGGAGACCCAGTACTTC.

This clone has only a few counts. In DNA, the CDR3 is TGCGCCAGCAGCTTCGAACAGGAAAGATATGGCTACACCTTC. Its translation: CASSFEQERYGYTF. This chain uses TRBV5-1 with TRBJ1-2; perhaps TRBD1 as D (5 bases). The V end was cut by 2 bases, the J end by 5 bases, with 13 bases between. CDR3 size: 14 residues. Germline V gene lookup returns CDR1 SGHRS and CDR2 YFSETQ.

The chain couples TRBV24-1 to TRBJ2-5, with D perhaps matching TRBD2 (6 bases). Germline CDR1 is KGHDR and CDR2 is SFDVKD. The CDR3 totals 14 residues. V lost 10 bases to trimming and J lost 5 bases, with 19 bases between them. The CDR3: CATSDSRRVETQYF. The CDR3 region has the DNA TGTGCCACAAGCGACTCTAGGAGGGTGGAGACCCAGTACTTC.